This is a list of T cell receptor beta chains from one sample in a study of T cells in Graves' hyperthyroidism and ophthalmopathy. MiXCR, run by TCRdb on the multiplex PCR reads, gives a single entry per CDR3 protein. In the table there are under 800,000 distinct CDR3 sequences, around 15% of which are singletons. The sequencing input was blood. The receptors originated from a woman younger than 30 with Graves' hyperthyroidism. The CDR3 runs from the conserved cysteine through the conserved F or W. A D gene is named only where the DNA matches it firmly. Clone size is stated in some rows and not others, as once, few, many or a class when expanded.

J,V,size,D,DNA,CDR3
TRBJ1-3,TRBV28,many,NA,TGTGCCAGCAGTACCTCGACGCACACCATATATTTT,CASSTSTHTIYF
TRBJ2-1,TRBV3-1,many,TRBD2,TGTGCCAGCAGCCCTCCGCGGGAGGGGGGACACAATGAGCAGTTCTTC,CASSPPREGGHNEQFF
TRBJ2-3,TRBV4-3,NA,NA,TGCGCCAGCAGCCCTACCGCCCCGACAGGACTCCCTAGCACAGATACGCAGTATTTT,CASSPTAPTGLPSTDTQYF
TRBJ2-7,TRBV7-9,few,NA,TGTGCCAGCAGCTCCGCGGAAGGATACGAGCAGTACTTC,CASSSAEGYEQYF
TRBJ1-1,TRBV29-1,few,NA,TGCAGCGTTGTCCGTCCTCTAAGGACTGAAGCTTTCTTT,CSVVRPLRTEAFF
TRBJ2-1,TRBV6-2/TRBV6-3,few,TRBD2,TGTGCCAGCAGTGGGGGGACTAGCGGGGTTCTCAATGAGCAGTTCTTC,CASSGGTSGVLNEQFF
TRBJ1-2,TRBV20-1,NA,TRBD1,TGCAGTGCTAGAGACCCGGGACAGGGCGACTATGGCTACACCTTC,CSARDPGQGDYGYTF
TRBJ1-5,TRBV6-2/TRBV6-3,NA,TRBD1,TGTGCCAGCAGTTACTTTCTACAGGGGGACAATCAGCCCCAGCATTTT,CASSYFLQGDNQPQHF
TRBJ1-1,TRBV12-3/TRBV12-4,many,NA,TGTGCCAGCAGTTCTCCGGGACGAATGAACACTGAAGCTTTCTTT,CASSSPGRMNTEAFF
TRBJ2-1,TRBV5-8,few,NA,TGTGCCAGCAGCTCTAGACTAGGGGGCGGTGAGCAGTTCTTC,CASSSRLGGGEQFF
TRBJ2-7,TRBV28,many,TRBD2,TGTGCCAGCAGTAGCGGGAGACACGAGCAGTACTTC,CASSSGRHEQYF
TRBJ2-3,TRBV2,few,NA,TGTGCCAGCAAGTATCGACGGAACACAGATACGCAGTATTTT,CASKYRRNTDTQYF
TRBJ1-1,TRBV6-5,few,TRBD1,TGTGCCAGCAGTTTCGGGGGCACAGGGGGTTGGAAAGGAATGAACACTGAAGCTTTCTTT,CASSFGGTGGWKGMNTEAFF
TRBJ2-3,TRBV10-3,few,NA,TGTGCCATCAGTGAGTCAGGAGGGATCACAGATACGCAGTATTTT,CAISESGGITDTQYF
TRBJ1-5,TRBV7-2,NA,TRBD1,TGTGCCAGCAGCCGGGACAGACGAGGTCAGCCCCAGCATTTT,CASSRDRRGQPQHF
TRBJ1-2,TRBV11-2,few,TRBD1,TGTGCCAGCAGCTTTGGTTACAGGGGGAACTATGGCTACACCTTC,CASSFGYRGNYGYTF
TRBJ2-1,TRBV11-3,NA,NA,TGTGCCAGCAGCCGCGACGGGACTCCCTACAATGAGCAGTTCTTC,CASSRDGTPYNEQFF
TRBJ2-2,TRBV13,few,NA,TGTGCCAGCAGCAAAGAACGAGGCGGGGAGCTGTTTTTT,CASSKERGGELFF
TRBJ2-2,TRBV7-3,few,TRBD2,TGTGCCAGCAGCGATGACGTGTGGCTAGCGGGAGCCGGGGAGCTGTTTTTT,CASSDDVWLAGAGELFF
TRBJ2-7,TRBV7-2,many,NA,TGTGCCAGCAGCTTGGACTACCGCTACGAGCAGTACTTC,CASSLDYRYEQYF
TRBJ1-3,TRBV29-1,few,NA,TGCAGCGTTGCGGTTGGGTCCTCTGGAAACACCATATATTTT,CSVAVGSSGNTIYF
TRBJ2-1,TRBV7-9,NA,TRBD1,TGTGCCAGCAGCGATCCTGAATATGGGACAGGGGAGTTCTTC,CASSDPEYGTGEFF
TRBJ1-2,TRBV18,many,NA,TGTGCCAGCTCACCACCGCAAGCAAACTATGGCTACACCTTC,CASSPPQANYGYTF
TRBJ2-3,TRBV5-1,many,NA,TGCGCCAGCAGCTTGGCAGCTCCTTCTTTTAGCACAGATACGCAGTATTTT,CASSLAAPSFSTDTQYF
TRBJ1-1,TRBV6-1,NA,NA,TGTGCCAGCATGGAGGGTTGGACTGAAGCTTTCTTT,CASMEGWTEAFF
TRBJ2-7,TRBV29-1,many,NA,TGCAGCGTTGAAGCCCCCAGCGGCTCCTACGAGCAGTACTTC,CSVEAPSGSYEQYF
TRBJ1-5,TRBV12-3/TRBV12-4,many,NA,TGTGCCAGCAGTCGCGAGGGAGGGTCTCAGCCCCAGCATTTT,CASSREGGSQPQHF
TRBJ1-1,TRBV5-1,many,TRBD1,TGCGCCAGCAGCCCAAGGGACAGGGTCAGCACTGAAGCTTTCTTT,CASSPRDRVSTEAFF
TRBJ1-1,TRBV11-2,many,NA,TGTGCCAGCAGCTTCGACGGGAGGTACACTGAAGCTTTCTTT,CASSFDGRYTEAFF
TRBJ2-2,TRBV6-5,many,NA,TGTGCCAGCAGTTACTCAGGGGACGCCGGGGAGCTGTTTTTT,CASSYSGDAGELFF
TRBJ2-1,TRBV6-6,NA,NA,TGTGCCAGCAGTTTGACAGCCCAGGGTGAGCAGTTCTTC,CASSLTAQGEQFF
TRBJ2-4,TRBV12-3/TRBV12-4,many,TRBD2,TGTGCCAGCAGTTCGCGGACTAGCGGGAGGAACATTCAGTACTTC,CASSSRTSGRNIQYF
TRBJ1-1,TRBV20-1,many,TRBD1,TGCAGTGCCATCCCAGGGGGCGCAGGGGGAGGTGAAGCTTTCTTT,CSAIPGGAGGGEAFF
TRBJ2-7,TRBV6-1,many,NA,TGTGCCAGCAGTGGGGGGGAGAGCTCCTACGAGCAGTACTTC,CASSGGESSYEQYF
TRBJ2-3,TRBV2,many,NA,TGTGCCAGCAGCGACCCACTAGCAGATACGCAGTATTTT,CASSDPLADTQYF
TRBJ2-5,TRBV7-9,many,NA,TGTGCCAGCAGCCGAAGTCTAGGGGGAGAGACCCAGTACTTC,CASSRSLGGETQYF
TRBJ2-5,TRBV29-1,many,NA,TGCAGCCTGGACAAAGAGCCATTCCAAGAGACCCAGTACTTC,CSLDKEPFQETQYF
TRBJ2-1,TRBV4-3,NA,NA,TGCGCCAGCAGCCAAGACGAGGGGCACAATGAGCAGTTCTTC,CASSQDEGHNEQFF
TRBJ2-1,TRBV11-2,many,TRBD1,TGTGCCAGCAGCACGTTACAGGGGGCCTCATACAATGAGCAGTTCTTC,CASSTLQGASYNEQFF
TRBJ2-5,TRBV20-1,NA,TRBD2,TGCAGTGCTATGAGCGGGAGCGGATTATTAGGGACCCAGTACTTC,CSAMSGSGLLGTQYF
TRBJ1-4,TRBV7-9,few,NA,TGTGCCAGCAGCTTAGCGCTACGGCAGGGCGGCGAAAAACTGTTTTTT,CASSLALRQGGEKLFF
TRBJ1-1,TRBV29-1,NA,NA,TGCAGCGTTCGGAGGGGAGTGGACACTGAAGCTTTCTTT,CSVRRGVDTEAFF
TRBJ1-5,TRBV7-8,many,NA,TGTGCCAGCAGCTTATTACAGACTTATAGCAATCAGCCCCAGCATTTT,CASSLLQTYSNQPQHF
TRBJ1-4,TRBV12-3/TRBV12-4,many,TRBD1,TGTGCCAGCAGCGGGGGACAGATTAATGAAAAACTGTTTTTT,CASSGGQINEKLFF
TRBJ2-4,TRBV30,NA,TRBD2,TGTGCCTGGAGAAAGCGGGAGGGGCGCAACATTCAGTACTTC,CAWRKREGRNIQYF
TRBJ1-1,TRBV11-3,few,NA,TGTGCCAGCAGCTTTGGGAGAACGAACACTGAAGCTTTCTTT,CASSFGRTNTEAFF
TRBJ1-2,TRBV20-1,NA,TRBD1,TGCAGTGCTAAGGGGGCCGCCGACTGCACCTTC,CSAKGAADCTF
TRBJ1-1,TRBV20-1,many,NA,TGCAGTGCTAGAGACCCTAGCACTGAAGCTTTCTTT,CSARDPSTEAFF
TRBJ1-5,TRBV6-1,NA,TRBD1,TGTGCCAGCACAACAGGGGGTTCGGCCCAGCATTTT,CASTTGGSAQHF
TRBJ2-3,TRBV12-3/TRBV12-4,NA,NA,TGTGCCAGCACCCCCCTTCGGGGATTGGGCACAGATGCGCAGTATTTT,CASTPLRGLGTDAQYF